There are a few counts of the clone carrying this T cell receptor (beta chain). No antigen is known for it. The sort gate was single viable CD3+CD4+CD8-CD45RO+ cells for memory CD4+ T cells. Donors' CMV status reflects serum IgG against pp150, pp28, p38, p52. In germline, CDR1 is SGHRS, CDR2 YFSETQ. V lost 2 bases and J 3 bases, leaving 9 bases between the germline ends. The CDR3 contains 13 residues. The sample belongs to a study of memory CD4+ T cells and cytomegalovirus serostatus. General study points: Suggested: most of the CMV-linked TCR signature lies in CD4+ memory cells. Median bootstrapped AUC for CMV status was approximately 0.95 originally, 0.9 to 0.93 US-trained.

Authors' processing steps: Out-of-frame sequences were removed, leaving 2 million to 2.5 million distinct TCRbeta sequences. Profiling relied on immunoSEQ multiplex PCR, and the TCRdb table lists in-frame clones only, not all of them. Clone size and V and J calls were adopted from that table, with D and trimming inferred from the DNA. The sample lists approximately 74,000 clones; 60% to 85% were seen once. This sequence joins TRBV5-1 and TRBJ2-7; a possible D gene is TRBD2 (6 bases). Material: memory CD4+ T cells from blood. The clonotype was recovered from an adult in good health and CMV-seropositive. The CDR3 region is CASSLRRDYEQYF. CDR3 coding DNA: TGCGCCAGCAGCTTAAGGCGGGACTACGAGCAGTACTTC.